The source of this T cell receptor beta chain is a study of T cell repertoires in cytomegalovirus infection. As for the study in general: As its CMV epitopes, the study selected recently identified HLA-C-restricted and well-studied HLA-B-restricted targets. Indications came from public TCR beta signatures; they pointed to CMV infection and to a matching HLA type. Findings and limits, study-wide: Pooled public TCR beta family frequency picked out CMV carriers with the relevant HLA. Predominance within the ex vivo response was attributable to HLA-C-restricted CMV-specific TCR beta clonotypes.

This clonotype was found a few times. Its antigen is still unknown. This CDR3 spans 13 amino acids. V was pared by 0 bases and J by 8 bases, with 5 bases between. MiXCR, applied by TCRdb to the reads, yields one record per CDR3 protein. Of hundreds of thousands of distinct CDR3 sequences in the sample, about 42% were seen once. Sequencing was performed on cultured PBMCs, taken from culture after CMV antigen stimulation. This chain uses TRBV12-3 or TRBV12-4 with TRBJ1-6; D remains unclear. The receptor's source is a human donor in good health (CMV status not recorded). Some clones in this sample may be carry-over from other donors' samples. This CDR3 is CASSLARHSPLHF. In nucleotides, the CDR3 is TGTGCCAGCAGTTTAGCACGCCATTCACCCCTCCACTTT.